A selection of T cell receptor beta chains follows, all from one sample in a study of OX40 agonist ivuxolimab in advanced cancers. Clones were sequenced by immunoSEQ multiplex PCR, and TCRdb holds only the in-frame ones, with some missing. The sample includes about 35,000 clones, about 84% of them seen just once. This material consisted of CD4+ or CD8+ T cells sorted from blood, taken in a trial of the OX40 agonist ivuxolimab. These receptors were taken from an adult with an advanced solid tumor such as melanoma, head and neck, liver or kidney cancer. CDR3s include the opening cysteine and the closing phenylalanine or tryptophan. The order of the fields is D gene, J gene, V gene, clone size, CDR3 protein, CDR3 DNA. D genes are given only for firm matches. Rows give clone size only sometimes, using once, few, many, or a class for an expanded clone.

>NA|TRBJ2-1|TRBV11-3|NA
CASSPRRGASYNEQFF
TGTGCCAGCAGCCCCCGTAGGGGGGCTTCCTACAATGAGCAGTTCTTC
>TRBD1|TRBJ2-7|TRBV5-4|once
CASSLAGGQDFYEQYF
TGTGCCAGCAGCTTGGCCGGGGGACAGGATTTCTACGAGCAGTACTTC
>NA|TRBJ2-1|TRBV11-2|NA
CASSFGSGAENEQFF
TGTGCCAGCAGCTTCGGGTCAGGGGCGGAAAATGAGCAGTTCTTC
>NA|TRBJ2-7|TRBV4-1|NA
CASSQAAWDHEQYF
TGCGCCAGCAGCCAAGCGGCATGGGATCACGAGCAGTACTTC
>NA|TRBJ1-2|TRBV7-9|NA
CASSPANYGYTF
TGTGCCAGCAGCCCCGCTAACTATGGCTACACCTTC
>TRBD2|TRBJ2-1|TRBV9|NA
CASSVTSGMKNEQFF
TGTGCCAGCAGCGTCACTAGCGGGATGAAGAATGAGCAGTTCTTC
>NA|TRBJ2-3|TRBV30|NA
CACQTDTQYF
TGTGCCTGTCAGACGGATACGCAGTATTTT
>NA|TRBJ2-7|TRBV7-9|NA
CASTEAYEQYF
TGTGCCAGCACCGAAGCCTACGAGCAGTACTTC
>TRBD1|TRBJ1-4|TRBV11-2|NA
CASSSQDRDYEKLFF
TGTGCCAGCAGCTCCCAGGACAGGGACTATGAAAAACTGTTTTTT
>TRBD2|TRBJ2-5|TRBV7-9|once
CASSSVAGTQETQYF
TGTGCCAGCAGCTCCGTAGCGGGGACTCAAGAGACCCAGTACTTC
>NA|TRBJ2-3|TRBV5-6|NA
CASSLVAALDTQYF
TGTGCCAGCAGCTTGGTCGCTGCGCTGGATACGCAGTATTTT
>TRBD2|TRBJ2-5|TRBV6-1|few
CASSELAGGPETQYF
TGTGCCAGCAGTGAACTAGCGGGGGGGCCAGAGACCCAGTACTTC
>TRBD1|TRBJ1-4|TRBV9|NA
CASSPRPGTANEKLFF
TGTGCCAGCAGCCCCCGCCCCGGGACAGCGAATGAAAAACTGTTTTTT
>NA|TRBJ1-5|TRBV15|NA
CATSRDLGGNQPQHF
TGTGCCACCAGCAGAGATCTTGGGGGCAATCAGCCCCAGCATTTT
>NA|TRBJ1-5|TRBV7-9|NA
CASSLSGGGPQHF
TGTGCCAGCAGCCTCTCTGGCGGGGGGCCCCAGCATTTT
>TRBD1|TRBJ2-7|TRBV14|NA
CASSQRTGANYEQYF
TGTGCCAGCAGCCAAAGGACAGGGGCCAACTACGAGCAGTACTTC
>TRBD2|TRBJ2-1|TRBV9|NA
CASSVDGRLYNEQFF
TGTGCCAGCAGCGTAGACGGGAGGCTGTACAATGAGCAGTTCTTC
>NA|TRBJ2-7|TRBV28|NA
CASSPSRRTYEQYF
TGTGCCAGCAGCCCCTCCCGTAGGACCTACGAGCAGTACTTC
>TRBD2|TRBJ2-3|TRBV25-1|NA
CASSRGGPSGHTDTQYF
TGTGCCAGCTCCCGAGGTGGGCCTAGCGGCCACACAGATACGCAGTATTTT
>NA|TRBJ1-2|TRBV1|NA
CTSSQDFSYTF
TGCACCAGCAGCCAAGATTTTAGCTACACCTTC
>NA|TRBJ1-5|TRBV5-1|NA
CASSLAPNQPQHF
TGCGCCAGCAGCTTGGCCCCCAATCAGCCCCAGCATTTT
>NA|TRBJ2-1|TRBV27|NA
CASSLGGAYNEQFF
TGTGCCAGCAGTTTAGGCGGGGCTTACAATGAGCAGTTCTTC
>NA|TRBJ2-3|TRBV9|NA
CASSDYYTDTQYF
TGTGCCAGCAGTGACTATTACACAGATACGCAGTATTTT
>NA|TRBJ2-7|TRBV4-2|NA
CASSPGLGRGADEQYF
TGTGCCAGCAGCCCGGGGTTGGGGAGAGGGGCGGACGAGCAGTACTTC
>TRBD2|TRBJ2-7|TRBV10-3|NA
CASSEGPGGENPYEQYF
TGTGCCAGCAGTGAAGGGCCGGGAGGGGAGAACCCCTACGAGCAGTACTTC
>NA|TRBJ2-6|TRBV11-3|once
CASSYGDSGANVLTF
TGTGCCAGCAGCTACGGGGACTCTGGGGCCAACGTCCTGACTTTC
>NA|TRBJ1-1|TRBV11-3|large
CASSRYRSTEAFF
TGTGCCAGCAGCCGATACAGGAGCACTGAAGCTTTCTTT
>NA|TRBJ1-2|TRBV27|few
CASSLSGRTGRSYGYTF
TGTGCCAGCAGTTTATCAGGAAGAACAGGGCGATCCTATGGCTACACCTTC
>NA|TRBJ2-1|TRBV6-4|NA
CASSDRVRNEQFF
TGTGCCAGCAGTGACAGGGTCAGGAATGAGCAGTTCTTC
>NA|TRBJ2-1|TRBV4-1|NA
CASSNLDEQFF
TGCGCCAGCAGCAACCTAGATGAGCAGTTCTTC
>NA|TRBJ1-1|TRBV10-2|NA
CASSRGSRNAEAFF
TGCGCCAGCAGCCGCGGGTCTCGAAACGCTGAAGCTTTCTTT
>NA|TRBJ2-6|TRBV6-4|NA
CASSDSGGEGANVLTF
TGTGCCAGCAGTGACTCGGGGGGAGAGGGGGCCAACGTCCTGACTTTC
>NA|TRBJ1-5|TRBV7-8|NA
CASSLTAPGGNQPQHF
TGTGCCAGCAGCTTAACGGCCCCAGGTGGCAATCAGCCCCAGCATTTT
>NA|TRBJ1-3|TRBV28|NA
CASSLLQGNTIYF
TGTGCCAGCAGCCTGTTACAGGGAAACACCATATATTTT
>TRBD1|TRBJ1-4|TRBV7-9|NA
CASSLGQGAANEKLFF
TGTGCCAGCAGCTTAGGGCAGGGGGCGGCTAATGAAAAACTGTTTTTT
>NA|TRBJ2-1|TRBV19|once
CASSIDPLGGGTSYNEQFF
TGTGCCAGTAGTATAGACCCCCTCGGCGGCGGAACCTCCTACAATGAGCAGTTCTTC
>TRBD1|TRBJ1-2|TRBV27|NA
CASSLGQGAREAF
TGTGCCAGCAGTCTTGGACAGGGGGCTCGGGAGGCCTTC
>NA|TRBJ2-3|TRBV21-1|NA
CASSIVFAIVARATDTQYF
TGTGCCAGCAGCATCGTGTTTGCTATAGTGGCTAGGGCCACAGATACGCAGTATTTT
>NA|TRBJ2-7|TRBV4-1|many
CASSPDRSYEQYF
TGCGCCAGCAGCCCGGACCGCTCCTACGAGCAGTACTTC
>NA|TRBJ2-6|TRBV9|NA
CASSVGGFGANVLTF
TGTGCCAGCAGCGTAGGGGGTTTTGGGGCCAACGTCCTGACTTTC
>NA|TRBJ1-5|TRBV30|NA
CAWSVPGGGNQPQHF
TGTGCCTGGAGTGTACCCGGGGGTGGAAATCAGCCCCAGCATTTT
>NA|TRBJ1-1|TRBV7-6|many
CASSLDENTEAFF
TGTGCCAGCAGCTTAGATGAGAACACTGAAGCTTTCTTT
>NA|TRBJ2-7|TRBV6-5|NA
CVCRGFNEQYF
TGTGTATGTCGAGGGTTCAACGAGCAGTACTTC
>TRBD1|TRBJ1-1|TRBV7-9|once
CASSFAGGTEAFF
TGTGCCAGCAGTTTTGCAGGGGGCACTGAAGCTTTCTTT
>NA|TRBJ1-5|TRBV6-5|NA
CASTPRFDSNQPQHF
TGTGCCAGCACCCCGAGGTTCGATAGCAATCAGCCCCAGCATTTT
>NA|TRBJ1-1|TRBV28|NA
CASSSIPTGPRDMNTEAFF
TGTGCCAGCAGCTCGATACCCACAGGGCCTAGGGACATGAACACTGAAGCTTTCTTT
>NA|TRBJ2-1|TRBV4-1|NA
CASSQDSGSYNEQFF
TGCGCCAGCAGCCAAGATTCCGGGTCCTACAATGAGCAGTTCTTC
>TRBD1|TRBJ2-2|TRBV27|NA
CASSGTENTGELFF
TGTGCCAGCAGTGGGACAGAGAACACCGGGGAGCTGTTTTTT
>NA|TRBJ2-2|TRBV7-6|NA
CASSLDTGELFF
TGTGCCAGCAGCTTAGATACCGGGGAGCTGTTTTTT
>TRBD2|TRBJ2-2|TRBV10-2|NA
CASRPIAGSREGTGELFF
TGCGCCAGCAGACCCATCGCCGGAAGTCGGGAGGGCACCGGGGAGCTGTTTTTT
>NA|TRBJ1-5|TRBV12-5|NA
CASGAGGNQPQHF
TGTGCTAGTGGGGCGGGGGGCAATCAGCCCCAGCATTTT
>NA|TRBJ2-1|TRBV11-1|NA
CASSLYEAAYNEQFF
TGTGCCAGCAGCTTATACGAGGCAGCCTACAATGAGCAGTTCTTC
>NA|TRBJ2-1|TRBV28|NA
CASSSSNYLSYNEQFF
TGTGCCAGCAGTTCTAGTAACTATCTCTCCTACAATGAGCAGTTCTTC